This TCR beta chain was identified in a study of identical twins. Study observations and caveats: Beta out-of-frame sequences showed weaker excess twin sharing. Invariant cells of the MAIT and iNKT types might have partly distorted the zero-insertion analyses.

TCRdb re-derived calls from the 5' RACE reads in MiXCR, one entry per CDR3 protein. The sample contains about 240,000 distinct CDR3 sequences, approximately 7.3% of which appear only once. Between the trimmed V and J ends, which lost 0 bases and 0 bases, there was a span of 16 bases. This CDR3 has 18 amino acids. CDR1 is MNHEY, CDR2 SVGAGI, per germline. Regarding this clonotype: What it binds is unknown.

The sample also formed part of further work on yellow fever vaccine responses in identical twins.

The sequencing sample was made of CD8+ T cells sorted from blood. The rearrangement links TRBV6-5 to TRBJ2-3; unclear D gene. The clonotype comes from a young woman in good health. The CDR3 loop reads CASSYSPLPLSSTDTQYF. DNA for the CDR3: TGTGCCAGCAGTTACTCCCCTCTACCATTATCTAGCACAGATACGCAGTATTTT.